This T cell receptor beta chain was recovered during a study of T cells in Graves' hyperthyroidism and ophthalmopathy. The CDR3 regions of TCR beta were amplified from RNA transcripts. The HTBI primer set served for first-round RT-PCR of the TCR CDR3. MiXCR, applied by TCRdb to the multiplex PCR reads, yields one record per CDR3 protein. Here the sample spans around 540,000 distinct CDR3 sequences, about 16% being singletons. The V end was cut by 4 bases, the J end by 0 bases, with 10 bases between. In germline, CDR1 is SGHTA, CDR2 FQGNSA. This CDR3 is built from 14 residues. Whole-study results and caveats: Model predictions of ophthalmopathy came a median around 6.5 months before onset.

This clonotype was picked up many times. Its antigen is currently unknown. For the diagnoses, clinical symptoms, serum thyroxine and TRAb, thyroid ultrasound and orbital computed tomography were used. The PBMCs were sourced from fresh peripheral blood (around 9.3 ml). The sequence derives from a woman in her 30s with Graves' ophthalmopathy. V gene TRBV7-2 combines with J gene TRBJ2-7; D gene ambiguous. The sequencing sample was made of blood. Here the CDR3 reads CASSSVIVSYEQYF. In DNA form, the CDR3 reads TGTGCCAGCAGCTCCGTGATTGTCTCCTACGAGCAGTACTTC. Variable domain in full (rest from reference TRBV7-2 and TRBJ2-7): GAGVSQSPSNKVTEKGKDVELRCDPISGHTALYWYRQSLGQGLEFLIYFQGNSAPDKSGLPSDRFSAERTGGSVSTLTIQRTQQEDSAVYLCASSSVIVSYEQYFGPGTRLTVT.